A single sample is the source of the 11 T cell receptor beta chains below, sequenced in a study of Graves' ophthalmopathy and Graves' hyperthyroidism. The authors amplified TCR beta CDR3 regions from RNA transcripts. The library came from an HTBI-primed first-round RT-PCR and a second-round multiplex PCR. MiXCR, applied by TCRdb to the multiplex PCR reads, yields one record per CDR3 protein. The sample shows nearly 400,000 distinct CDR3 sequences, approximately 16% of them seen only once. Sequenced: peripheral blood. The receptor source for this set is a woman in her late teens or twenties with Graves' ophthalmopathy.

This clonotype was recorded many times. This rearrangement joins TRBV19 to TRBJ2-5; 8 nucleotides agree with TRBD1. V lost 5 bases, J lost 5 bases, and 7 bases stayed unmatched. The CDR3 has 14 amino acids. CDR1 LNHDA and CDR2 SQIVND come from the germline V gene (reference sequence). The CDR3 sequence is CASSADRVFETQYF. The CDR3 DNA follows: TGTGCCAGTAGTGCGGACAGGGTCTTCGAGACCCAGTACTTC.

This clonotype occurred many times. V and J are TRBV6-1 and TRBJ2-7; D may match TRBD1 or TRBD2 (5 bases each). Germline V gives CDR1 MNHNS, CDR2 SASEGT. Trimming took 2 bases from V and 6 from J, leaving 14 bases between them. This CDR3 region has 14 residues. The CDR3 here is CASSESRWGCEQYF. CDR3 nucleotide sequence: TGTGCCAGCAGTGAAAGTAGGTGGGGGTGCGAGCAGTACTTC.

This clonotype was counted ten times or more. A junction boundary mismatches the germline segment, possibly from a read error. The rearrangement joins TRBV6-2 or TRBV6-3 to TRBJ1-1, with D unresolved. The V gene's germline CDR1 is MNHEY and CDR2 SVGEGT. The CDR3 runs 11 residues. CDR3 residues: CASSYSTNRIF. The CDR3 bases are TGTGCCAGCAGTTACAGCACCAACCGGATCTTT.

This clonotype was observed many times. This chain connects TRBV29-1 to TRBJ1-1; D not resolved. Germline V lookup: CDR1 SQVTM, CDR2 ANQGSEA. The CDR3 has 13 residues. V dropped 3 bases and J dropped 3 bases, with 11 bases sitting between them. The CDR3 is CSVDLYGDTEAFF. For the CDR3, the DNA is TGCAGCGTTGACTTGTACGGGGACACTGAAGCTTTCTTT.

This clonotype was seen repeatedly, ten times or more. The chain links TRBV28 to TRBJ2-1, with unresolved D. CDR3 length equals 14 residues. The V gene's germline CDR1 is MDHEN and CDR2 SYDVKM. V was pared by 7 bases and J by 2 bases, with 12 bases between. The DNA for the CDR3 is TGTGCCAGCACCCCGCCCCATCCCTACAATGAGCAGTTCTTC. Its translation is CASTPPHPYNEQFF.

This clonotype was counted at least ten times. The chain uses TRBV27 and TRBJ1-1; D call uncertain. The CDR3 sequence is 13 residues long. Germline V CDR1 and CDR2: MNHEY, SMNVEV (reference sequence). V lost 3 bases, J lost 5 bases, and 10 bases lay in between. CDR3 loop: CASSLVGATEAFF. CDR3 bases: TGTGCCAGCAGTTTGGTCGGTGCAACTGAAGCTTTCTTT.

This clonotype was found many times. The CDR3 is CASRQIDPGTGIYNSPLHF. DNA for the CDR3: TGTGCCAGCAGGCAGATAGACCCCGGGACAGGGATTTATAATTCACCCCTCCACTTT. The chain combines TRBV6-1 with TRBJ1-6, with 9 bases aligning to TRBD1. Trimming at V came to 6 bases and at J to 4 bases, leaving 16 bases not matched to a gene. This CDR3 is 19 amino acids long. Per the germline V gene, CDR1 is MNHNS and CDR2 is SASEGT.

This clonotype appeared many times. This chain's CDR3 is CASSIPSGANVLTF. CDR3 coding DNA: TGCGCCAGCAGCATACCGTCTGGGGCCAACGTCCTGACTTTC. The rearrangement links TRBV4-1 to TRBJ2-6; D remains ambiguous. V lost 5 bases and J 1 base, leaving 6 bases between the germline ends. The CDR3 extends over 14 amino acids. Germline V gene sequence: CDR1 MGHRA, CDR2 YSYEKL.

This clonotype was detected ten times or more. V usage is TRBV5-1 and J usage is TRBJ2-2; TRBD2 matches 9 bases. The germline V gene has CDR1 SGHRS and CDR2 YFSETQ. Trimming took 4 bases from V and 5 from J; bases not matched to a gene: 12. The CDR3 contains 17 residues. The CDR3 protein is CASSLIRAGGPTGELFF. The DNA of the CDR3 is TGCGCCAGCAGCCTAATACGGGCGGGGGGGCCGACCGGGGAGCTGTTTTTT.

This clonotype was detected ten times or more. The V and J genes are TRBV7-9 and TRBJ1-1, with D uncertain. The V end was cut by 4 bases, the J end by 0 bases, with 12 bases between. Looked up from germline, CDR1 is SEHNR and CDR2 is FQNEAQ (reference sequence). The CDR3 loop spans 15 amino acids. CDR3 in amino acids: CASSSQVQMNTEAFF. The CDR3 DNA sequence: TGTGCCAGCAGCTCCCAAGTTCAGATGAACACTGAAGCTTTCTTT.

Ten or more counts support this clonotype. The rearrangement links TRBV15 to TRBJ1-2; D is ambiguous. V was clipped by 5 bases and J by 4 bases, with 8 bases between them. In germline, CDR1 is LNHNV, CDR2 YYDKDF (reference sequence). This CDR3 is 12 amino acids long. The CDR3 here is CATSRPLYGYTF. The CDR3 nucleotides are TGTGCCACCAGCCGGCCACTCTATGGCTACACCTTC.